The 15 T cell receptor beta chains below come from one sample, sequenced in a study of PD-L1 blockade in urothelial cancer. Time point indicated: peripheral blood 6 weeks after treatment start. Data came from immunoSEQ multiplex PCR; TCRdb stores just in-frame clones and leaves some out. The sample has some 40,000 clones; roughly nine tenths are singletons. The source was PBMCs, collected around atezolizumab (anti-PD-L1) treatment. The receptor source for this set is a man in his sixties or seventies with urothelial cancer.

The rearrangement links TRBV14 to TRBJ2-1; a weak D match, TRBD2 (5 bases). The CDR3 runs to 15 residues. Germline V CDR1 and CDR2: SGHDN, FVKESK. Trimming took 0 bases from V and 10 from J, leaving 16 bases between them. CDR3 protein: CASSQDLGLALEQFF. The DNA of the CDR3 is TGTGCCAGCAGCCAAGATCTAGGGCTAGCACTAGAGCAGTTCTTC.

The chain employs TRBV13 and TRBJ2-7; 7 bases fit TRBD1. This CDR3 has 14 residues. V dropped 3 bases and J dropped 3; count of bases not matched to a gene: 5. The germline V gene has CDR1 PRHDT and CDR2 FYEKMQ (reference sequence). The CDR3 nucleotides read TGTGCCAGCAGCTTCCCGGGACAGTTCTACGAGCAGTACTTC. This codes for CASSFPGQFYEQYF.

CDR3 protein: CASRLAGSPGTDTQYF. In DNA, the CDR3 is TGTGCCAGCAGACTAGCGGGCTCCCCGGGCACAGATACGCAGTATTTT. The chain employs TRBV2 and TRBJ2-3, with 9 bases that match TRBD2. The V gene end was trimmed by 6 bases and the J gene end by 1 base; junction bases not matched to a gene: 8. The CDR3 runs to 16 residues. Germline V lookup: CDR1 SNHLY, CDR2 FYNNEI.

The V gene is TRBV5-1, the J gene TRBJ2-1; 12 nucleotides match TRBD2. The J segment lost 5 bases and the V segment lost 0 bases, leaving 6 bases of the junction unmatched. This CDR3 has 17 amino acids. CDR1 and CDR2 (germline): SGHRS, YFSETQ. CDR3 sequence reads: CASSLGLLAGGHNEQFF. The CDR3 DNA sequence: TGCGCCAGCAGCTTGGGGTTACTAGCGGGAGGCCACAATGAGCAGTTCTTC.

The chain has TRBV6-5 and TRBJ1-5; tentative D call: TRBD1 (5 bases). The CDR3 is made up of 12 amino acids. In germline, CDR1 is MNHEY, CDR2 SVGAGI. The V end was cut by 0 bases, the J end by 9 bases, with 6 bases between. CDR3 in DNA: TGTGCCAGCAGTTACTCGCAGGGGCCCCAGCATTTT. Protein: CASSYSQGPQHF.

The rearrangement uses TRBV27 and TRBJ2-7, with 9 bases matching TRBD2. The CDR3 consists of 14 residues. Germline assignment: CDR1 MNHEY and CDR2 SMNVEV (reference sequence). Trimming cost V 6 bases and J 6 bases; bases outside gene matches: 9. The CDR3 sequence is CASRASGRTLEQYF. CDR3 in DNA: TGTGCCAGCAGGGCGAGCGGGAGGACGCTCGAGCAGTACTTC.

This sequence joins TRBV6-4 and TRBJ2-3, with D unresolved. CDR3 size: 13 residues. CDR1 and CDR2 from the germline V gene are MRHNA and SNTAGT. The germline V and J ends were trimmed by 5 bases and 2 bases, with 8 bases remaining between them. The CDR3 coding sequence is TGTGCCAGCAGTCTAACGCACACAGATACGCAGTATTTT. Its protein is CASSLTHTDTQYF.

The chain combines TRBV6-6 with TRBJ2-1; D possibly corresponds to TRBD2 (6 bases). Trimming took off 6 bases at V and 6 bases at J, with 15 bases between the two ends. Germline CDR1 MNHNY, CDR2 SVGAGI (reference sequence). The CDR3 loop spans 14 amino acids. The CDR3 loop reads CASSTPRERNEQFF. CDR3 nucleotides: TGTGCCAGCAGCACCCCCCGGGAGCGCAATGAGCAGTTCTTC.

The chain carries TRBV5-4 and TRBJ1-2; D may be TRBD1 (5 bases). This CDR3 is built from 19 residues. Between the trimmed V and J ends, which lost 4 bases and 4 bases, there was a span of 29 bases. Germline-derived CDR1 and CDR2 are SGHNT and YYREEE (reference sequence). The CDR3 loop reads CASSGILSTGDNAVYGYTF. For the CDR3, the DNA is TGTGCCAGCAGCGGCATTCTTAGTACAGGCGACAACGCAGTCTATGGCTACACCTTC. Variable domain in full (rest from reference TRBV5-4 and TRBJ1-2): ETGVTQSPTHLIKTRGQQVTLRCSSQSGHNTVSWYQQALGQGPQFIFQYYREEENGRGNFPPRFSGLQFPNYSSELNVNALELDDSALYLCASSGILSTGDNAVYGYTFGSGTRLTVV.

V gene TRBV5-6 combines with J gene TRBJ2-5; 9 bases align to TRBD1. J was trimmed by 1 base and V by 0 bases; bases with no gene match: 1. The CDR3 is 15 amino acids. The germline V gene encodes CDR1 SGHDT and CDR2 YYEEEE. CDR3 amino acids: CASSLGQGVQETQYF. CDR3 nucleotides: TGTGCCAGCAGCTTGGGACAGGGGGTCCAAGAGACCCAGTACTTC.

The chain links TRBV6-1 to TRBJ1-5, with a tentative D call TRBD1 (6 bases). Per germline, CDR1 MNHNS and CDR2 SASEGT. V was pared by 6 bases and J by 4 bases, with 13 bases between. This CDR3 is built from 14 residues. The CDR3 spells CASRETGVNQPQHF. The CDR3 nucleotides are TGTGCCAGCAGAGAGACAGGAGTTAATCAGCCCCAGCATTTT.

The chain carries TRBV7-9 and TRBJ1-4; 8 bases are a match to TRBD1. In germline, CDR1 is SEHNR, CDR2 FQNEAQ (reference sequence). CDR3 size: 13 residues. The V and J ends lost 6 bases and 8 bases, in that order; junction bases with no gene match: 5. CDR3 sequence reads: CASSPRQGEKLFF. As DNA, the CDR3 is TGTGCCAGCAGTCCGAGACAGGGGGAAAAACTGTTTTTT. Combining the CDR3 with reference TRBV7-9 and TRBJ1-4 gives the whole variable domain DTGVSQNPRHKITKRGQNVTFRCDPISEHNRLYWYRQTLGQGPEFLTYFQNEAQLEKSRLLSDRFSAERPKGSFSTLEIQRTEQGDSAMYLCASSPRQGEKLFFGSGTQLSVL.

The chain joins TRBV19 to TRBJ1-2; a possible D gene is TRBD1 (5 bases). This CDR3 contains 14 residues. Trimming pared 7 bases from V and 5 bases from J, leaving 17 bases between. Per germline, CDR1 LNHDA and CDR2 SQIVND (reference sequence). CDR3: CASTGPRVGYGYTF. The CDR3 bases are TGTGCCAGTACCGGCCCCAGGGTCGGGTATGGCTACACCTTC.

The chain is built from TRBV29-1 and TRBJ1-4, with TRBD1 matching over 8 bases. Germline values: CDR1 SQVTM, CDR2 ANQGSEA. CDR3 length: 12 amino acids. Losses at the gene ends were 3 bases for V and 7 bases for J; bases not matched to a gene: 1. The CDR3 coding sequence is TGCAGCGTTGATCAGGGGGCTGAAAAACTGTTTTTT. It is translated as CSVDQGAEKLFF.

This chain links TRBV2 with TRBJ1-1; 8 bases line up with TRBD1. J lost 5 bases, V lost 1 base, and 6 bases had no gene match. The CDR3 contains 15 residues. Germline V lookup: CDR1 SNHLY, CDR2 FYNNEI. This chain's CDR3 is CASSEGAGQGTEAFF. The CDR3 nucleotides read TGTGCCAGCAGTGAAGGAGCCGGACAGGGAACTGAAGCTTTCTTT.